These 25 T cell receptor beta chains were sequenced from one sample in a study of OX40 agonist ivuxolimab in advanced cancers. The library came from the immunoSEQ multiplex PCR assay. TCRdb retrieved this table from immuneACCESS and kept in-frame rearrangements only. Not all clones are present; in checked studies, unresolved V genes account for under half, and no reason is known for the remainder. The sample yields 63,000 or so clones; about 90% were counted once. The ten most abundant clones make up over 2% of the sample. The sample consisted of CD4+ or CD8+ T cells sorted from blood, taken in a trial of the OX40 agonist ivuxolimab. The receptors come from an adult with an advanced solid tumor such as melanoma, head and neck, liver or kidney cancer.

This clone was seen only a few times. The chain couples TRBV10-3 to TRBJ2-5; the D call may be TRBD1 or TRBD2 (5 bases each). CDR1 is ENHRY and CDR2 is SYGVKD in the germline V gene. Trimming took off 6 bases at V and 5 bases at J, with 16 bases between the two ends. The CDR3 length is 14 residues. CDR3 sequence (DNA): TGTGCCATCAGATGGGACGCCAACGGGGAGACCCAGTACTTC. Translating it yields CAIRWDANGETQYF.

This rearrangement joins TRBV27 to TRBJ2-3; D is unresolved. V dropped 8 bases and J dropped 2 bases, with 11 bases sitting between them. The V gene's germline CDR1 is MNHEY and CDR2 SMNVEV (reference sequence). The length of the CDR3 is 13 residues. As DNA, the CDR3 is TGTGCCAGCGGACCACGGCACACAGATACGCAGTATTTT. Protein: CASGPRHTDTQYF.

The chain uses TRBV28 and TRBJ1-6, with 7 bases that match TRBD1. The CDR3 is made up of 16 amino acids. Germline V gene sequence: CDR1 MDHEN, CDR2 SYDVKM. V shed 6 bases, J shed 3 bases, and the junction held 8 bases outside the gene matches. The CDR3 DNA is TGTGCCAGCAGGCCCGGGGACAGATTCTATAATTCACCCCTCCACTTT. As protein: CASRPGDRFYNSPLHF.

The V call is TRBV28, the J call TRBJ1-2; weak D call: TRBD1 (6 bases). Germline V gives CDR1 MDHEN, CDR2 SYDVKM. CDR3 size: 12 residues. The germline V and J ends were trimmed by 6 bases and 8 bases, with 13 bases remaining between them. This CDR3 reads CASRQTGWGYTF. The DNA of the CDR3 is TGTGCCAGCAGACAAACAGGGTGGGGCTACACCTTC.

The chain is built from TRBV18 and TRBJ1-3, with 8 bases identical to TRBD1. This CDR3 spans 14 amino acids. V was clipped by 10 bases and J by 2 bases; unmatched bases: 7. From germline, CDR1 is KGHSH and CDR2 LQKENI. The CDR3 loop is CATIEQGAGNTIYF. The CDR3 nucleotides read TGTGCCACCATCGAACAGGGGGCTGGAAACACCATATATTTT.

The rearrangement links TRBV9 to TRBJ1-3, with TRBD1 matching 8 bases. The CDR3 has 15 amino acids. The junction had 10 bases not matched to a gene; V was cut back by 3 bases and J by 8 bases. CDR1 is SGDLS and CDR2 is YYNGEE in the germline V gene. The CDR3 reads CASSDIGQGAYTIYF. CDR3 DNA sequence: TGTGCCAGCAGCGACATCGGACAGGGTGCTTACACCATATATTTT.

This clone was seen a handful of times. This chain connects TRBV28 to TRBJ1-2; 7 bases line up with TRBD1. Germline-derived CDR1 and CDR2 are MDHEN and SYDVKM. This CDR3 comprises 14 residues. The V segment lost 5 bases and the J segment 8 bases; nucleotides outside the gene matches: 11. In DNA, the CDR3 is TGTGCCAGCAGTCCTCCGGGACAGCATCCGGGCTACACCTTC. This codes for CASSPPGQHPGYTF.

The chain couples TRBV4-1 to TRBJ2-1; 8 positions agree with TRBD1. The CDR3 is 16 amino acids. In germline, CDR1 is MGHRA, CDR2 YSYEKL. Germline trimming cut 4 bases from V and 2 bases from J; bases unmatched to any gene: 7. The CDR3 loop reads CASSRGTGATYNEQFF. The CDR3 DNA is TGCGCCAGCAGCCGCGGGACAGGCGCGACCTACAATGAGCAGTTCTTC.

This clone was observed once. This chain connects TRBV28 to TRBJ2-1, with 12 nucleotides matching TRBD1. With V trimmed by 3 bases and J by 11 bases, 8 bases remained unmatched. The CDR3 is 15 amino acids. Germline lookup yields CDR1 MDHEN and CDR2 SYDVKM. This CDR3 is CASSFPGQGALKQFF. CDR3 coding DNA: TGTGCCAGCAGTTTTCCGGGACAGGGGGCGCTAAAGCAGTTCTTC.

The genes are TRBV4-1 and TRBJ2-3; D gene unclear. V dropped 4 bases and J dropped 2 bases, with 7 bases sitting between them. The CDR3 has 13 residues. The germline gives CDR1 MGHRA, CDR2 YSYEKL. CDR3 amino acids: CASSPDTTDTQYF. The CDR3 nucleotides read TGCGCCAGCAGCCCTGACACCACAGATACGCAGTATTTT.

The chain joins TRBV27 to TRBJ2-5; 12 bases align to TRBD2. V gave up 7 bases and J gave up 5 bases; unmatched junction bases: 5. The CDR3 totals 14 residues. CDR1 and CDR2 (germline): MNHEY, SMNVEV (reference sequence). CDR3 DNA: TGTGCCAGCAACCGACTAGCGGGAGATGAGACCCAGTACTTC. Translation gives CASNRLAGDETQYF.

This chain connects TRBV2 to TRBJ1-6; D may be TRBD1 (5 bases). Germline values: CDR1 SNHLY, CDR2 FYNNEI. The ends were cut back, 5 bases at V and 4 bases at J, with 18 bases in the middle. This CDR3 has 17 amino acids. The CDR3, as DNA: TGTGCCAGCAGTCCCGGGCGGGGCCGGAGGTATAATTCACCCCTCCACTTT. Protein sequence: CASSPGRGRRYNSPLHF.

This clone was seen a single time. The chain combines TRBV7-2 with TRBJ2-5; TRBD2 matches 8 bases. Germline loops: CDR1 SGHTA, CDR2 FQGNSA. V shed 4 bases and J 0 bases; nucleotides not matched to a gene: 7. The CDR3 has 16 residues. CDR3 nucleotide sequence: TGTGCCAGCAGCTCCCCCCGGACTAGCTACCAAGAGACCCAGTACTTC. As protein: CASSSPRTSYQETQYF.

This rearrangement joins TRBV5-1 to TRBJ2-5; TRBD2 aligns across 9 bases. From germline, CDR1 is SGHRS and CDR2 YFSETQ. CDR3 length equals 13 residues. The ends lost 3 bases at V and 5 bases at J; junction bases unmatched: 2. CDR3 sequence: CASSSSGKETQYF. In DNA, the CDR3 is TGCGCCAGCAGCTCTAGCGGGAAGGAGACCCAGTACTTC.

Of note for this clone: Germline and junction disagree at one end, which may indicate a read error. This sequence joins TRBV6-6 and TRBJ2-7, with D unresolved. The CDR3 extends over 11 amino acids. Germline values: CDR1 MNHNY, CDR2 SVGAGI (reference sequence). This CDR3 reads CASRYYCEQYF. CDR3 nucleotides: TGTGCCAGCAGATACTATTGCGAGCAGTACTTC.

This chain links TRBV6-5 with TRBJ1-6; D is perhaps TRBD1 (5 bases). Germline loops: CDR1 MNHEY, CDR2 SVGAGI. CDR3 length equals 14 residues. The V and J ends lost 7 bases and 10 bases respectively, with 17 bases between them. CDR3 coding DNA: TGTGCCAGCAAACCGGGGGACCAAAGATCACCCCTCCACTTT. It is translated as CASKPGDQRSPLHF.

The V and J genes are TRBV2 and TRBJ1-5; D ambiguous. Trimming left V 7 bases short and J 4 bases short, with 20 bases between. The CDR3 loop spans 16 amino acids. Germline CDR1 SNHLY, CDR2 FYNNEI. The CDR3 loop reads CASTMGISRDNQPQHF. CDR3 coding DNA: TGTGCCAGCACTATGGGGATCTCTCGGGATAATCAGCCCCAGCATTTT.

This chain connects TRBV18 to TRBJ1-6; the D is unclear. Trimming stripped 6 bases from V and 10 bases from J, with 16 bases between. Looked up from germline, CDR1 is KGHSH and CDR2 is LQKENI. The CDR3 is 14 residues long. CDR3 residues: CASSPNDFQSPLHF. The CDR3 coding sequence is TGTGCCAGCTCCCCGAATGACTTCCAATCACCCCTCCACTTT.

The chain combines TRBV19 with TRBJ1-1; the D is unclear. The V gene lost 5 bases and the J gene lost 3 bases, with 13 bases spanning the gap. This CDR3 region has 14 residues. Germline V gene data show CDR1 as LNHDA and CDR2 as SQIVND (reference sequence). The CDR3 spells CASSRTGMDTEAFF. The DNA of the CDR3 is TGTGCCAGTAGTCGGACGGGGATGGACACTGAAGCTTTCTTT.

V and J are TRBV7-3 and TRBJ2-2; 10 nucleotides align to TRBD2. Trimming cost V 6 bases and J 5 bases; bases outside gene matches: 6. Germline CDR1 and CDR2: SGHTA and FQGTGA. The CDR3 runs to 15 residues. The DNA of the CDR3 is TGTGCCAGCAGTCTAGCGGGAGCGAGTACCGGGGAGCTGTTTTTT. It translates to CASSLAGASTGELFF.

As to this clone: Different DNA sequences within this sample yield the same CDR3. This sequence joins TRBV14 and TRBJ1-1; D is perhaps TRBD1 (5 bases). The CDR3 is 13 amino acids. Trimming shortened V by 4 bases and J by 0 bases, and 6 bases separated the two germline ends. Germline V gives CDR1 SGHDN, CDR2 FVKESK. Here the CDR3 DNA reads TGTGCCAGCAGCCGGACACTGAACACTGAAGCTTTCTTT. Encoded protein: CASSRTLNTEAFF.

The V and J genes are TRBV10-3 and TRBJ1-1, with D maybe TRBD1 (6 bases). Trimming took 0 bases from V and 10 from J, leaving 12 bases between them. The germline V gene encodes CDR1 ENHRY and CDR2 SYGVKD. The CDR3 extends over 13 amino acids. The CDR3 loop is CAISESRGAVAFF. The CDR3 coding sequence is TGTGCCATCAGTGAGTCGAGGGGGGCGGTAGCTTTCTTT.

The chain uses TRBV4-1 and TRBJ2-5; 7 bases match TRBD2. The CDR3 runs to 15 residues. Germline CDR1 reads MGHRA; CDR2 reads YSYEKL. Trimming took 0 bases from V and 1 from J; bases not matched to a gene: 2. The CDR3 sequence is CASSQDPSGQETQYF. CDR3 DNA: TGCGCCAGCAGCCAAGATCCTAGCGGCCAAGAGACCCAGTACTTC.

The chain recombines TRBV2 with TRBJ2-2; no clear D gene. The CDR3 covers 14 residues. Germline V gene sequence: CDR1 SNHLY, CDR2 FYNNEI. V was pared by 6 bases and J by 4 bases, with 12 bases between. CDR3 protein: CASSDSRSTGELFF. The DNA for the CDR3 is TGTGCCAGCAGCGACTCCCGGAGCACCGGGGAGCTGTTTTTT.

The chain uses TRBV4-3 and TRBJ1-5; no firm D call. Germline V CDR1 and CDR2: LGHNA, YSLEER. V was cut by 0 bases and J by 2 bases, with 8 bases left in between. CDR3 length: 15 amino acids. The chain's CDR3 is CASSQDLAGNQPQHF. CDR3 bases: TGCGCCAGCAGCCAAGATCTGGCGGGCAATCAGCCCCAGCATTTT.